A selection of T cell receptor beta chains follows, all from one sample in a study of vaccination and CD4 T cells after COVID-19. No antigen has been identified for these receptors. From the PCR reads, TCRdb called clonotypes with MiXCR, one entry per CDR3 protein. The sample includes some 18,000 distinct CDR3 sequences, 70% of them seen just once. Specimen: CD4+ T cells from blood, cultured in vitro. Source of these receptors: a human donor who had recovered from COVID-19. Both conserved end residues are part of each CDR3. D genes are given only for firm matches. Size values are once, few and many counts, or a class for expanded clones, and some rows have none.

CDR3 protein	CDR3 DNA	V gene	J gene	clone size	D gene
CASSLLGPARTDTQYF	TGTGCCAGCAGCTTACTGGGGCCAGCTCGCACAGATACGCAGTATTTT	TRBV7-3	TRBJ2-3	-	-
CASSGQGANYEQYF	TGTGCCAGCAGTGGACAGGGGGCGAACTACGAGCAGTACTTC	TRBV27	TRBJ2-7	-	TRBD1
CASSYPGYGYTF	TGTGCCAGCAGTTACCCGGGCTATGGCTACACCTTC	TRBV6-5	TRBJ1-2	few	-
CASRINRVRSNQPQHF	TGTGCCAGTAGGATTAACAGGGTTCGGAGCAATCAGCCCCAGCATTTT	TRBV19	TRBJ1-5	few	-
CASSETRASTARGEAFF	TGTGCCAGCAGTGAAACACGGGCTAGTACCGCGAGGGGTGAAGCTTTCTTT	TRBV2	TRBJ1-1	-	-
CAWSVKGQGVRSYEQYF	TGTGCCTGGAGTGTAAAGGGACAGGGGGTTAGATCCTACGAGCAGTACTTC	TRBV30	TRBJ2-7	few	TRBD1
CASSLTHGGPYSGANVLTF	TGTGCCAGCAGCTTAACCCATGGGGGGCCGTACTCTGGGGCCAACGTCCTGACTTTC	TRBV7-7	TRBJ2-6	-	-
CSPVRGNYGYTF	TGCAGTCCCGTCAGGGGTAACTATGGCTACACCTTC	TRBV20-1	TRBJ1-2	few	-
CASSLGDDRVTQYF	TGTGCCAGCAGCTTAGGGGACGATAGGGTAACGCAGTATTTT	TRBV7-9	TRBJ2-3	-	-
CSAQIRDGYTF	TGCAGTGCCCAAATCAGGGACGGCTACACCTTC	TRBV20-1	TRBJ1-2	few	-
CASSYFPGKDSAAKNIQYF	TGTGCCAGCAGTTACTTCCCAGGGAAGGATTCGGCAGCCAAAAACATTCAGTACTTC	TRBV6-2/TRBV6-3	TRBJ2-4	-	-
CASSLYETAIKNIQYF	TGTGCCAGCAGTTTATACGAGACGGCTATCAAAAACATTCAGTACTTC	TRBV28	TRBJ2-4	-	-
CASSLGLQLGGYTF	TGTGCCAGCAGCTTAGGACTGCAGCTGGGCGGCTACACCTTC	TRBV11-2	TRBJ1-2	-	-
CSASGSNQPQHF	TGCAGTGCTAGTGGGAGCAATCAGCCCCAGCATTTT	TRBV20-1	TRBJ1-5	-	-
CASSSTSGRAFGETQYF	TGTGCCAGCAGTTCCACTAGCGGGAGGGCCTTTGGTGAGACCCAGTACTTC	TRBV6-2/TRBV6-3	TRBJ2-5	-	TRBD2
CASSLAGQARYTF	TGTGCCAGCAGCTTAGCAGGACAGGCCCGCTACACCTTC	TRBV7-2	TRBJ1-2	-	TRBD1
CSARGSYNSPLHF	TGCAGTGCCCGGGGTTCCTATAATTCACCCCTCCACTTT	TRBV20-1	TRBJ1-6	-	-
CASSANPMNTEAFF	TGTGCCAGCAGTGCTAACCCCATGAACACTGAAGCTTTCTTT	TRBV2	TRBJ1-1	once	-
CASSLGQRIEPQHF	TGTGCCAGCAGTTTAGGGCAGAGGATTGAGCCCCAGCATTTT	TRBV12-3/TRBV12-4	TRBJ1-5	-	-
CSALTPGELFF	TGCAGTGCCCTGACCCCCGGGGAGCTGTTTTTT	TRBV20-1	TRBJ2-2	-	-
CASSLRRDGTGELFF	TGTGCCAGCAGCTTGCGCAGGGACGGCACCGGGGAGCTGTTTTTT	TRBV5-5	TRBJ2-2	once	-
CASSFQVGRFINQPQHF	TGTGCCAGCAGTTTCCAGGTTGGCAGGTTTATCAATCAGCCCCAGCATTTT	TRBV28	TRBJ1-5	-	-
CASSPTRAAIGKLFF	TGCGCCAGCAGCCCGACCAGGGCGGCGATTGGAAAACTGTTTTTT	TRBV4-3	TRBJ1-4	few	-
CASSLAGGQGMYEQYF	TGTGCCAGCAGCTTAGCGGGGGGACAGGGGATGTACGAGCAGTACTTC	TRBV7-2	TRBJ2-7	-	TRBD1
CASSLVRVWRDQPQHF	TGTGCCAGCAGCTTAGTTAGGGTATGGAGGGATCAGCCCCAGCATTTT	TRBV7-8	TRBJ1-5	few	-
CAISDRAVYGYTF	TGTGCCATCAGTGACCGGGCAGTATATGGCTACACCTTC	TRBV10-3	TRBJ1-2	-	-
CASRARSYGYTF	TGTGCCAGCAGGGCCCGGTCCTATGGCTACACCTTC	TRBV6-1	TRBJ1-2	few	-
CASSPGTGVNSPLHF	TGTGCCAGCAGCCCCGGGACAGGGGTTAATTCACCCCTCCACTTT	TRBV7-3	TRBJ1-6	-	TRBD1
CATSDFGRATDTQYF	TGTGCCACCAGTGATTTCGGAAGGGCCACAGATACGCAGTATTTT	TRBV24-1	TRBJ2-3	-	-
CASSFGRTDYEQYF	TGTGCCAGCAGCTTTGGACGGACCGACTACGAGCAGTACTTC	TRBV7-9	TRBJ2-7	-	-
CATSRDLTGGPTEAFF	TGTGCCACCAGCAGAGATTTGACAGGGGGCCCCACTGAAGCTTTCTTT	TRBV15	TRBJ1-1	-	TRBD1
CASSRTTNGANVLTF	TGTGCCAGCAGCCGGACAACCAACGGGGCCAACGTCCTGACTTTC	TRBV7-2	TRBJ2-6	-	-
CASSYSLGAGANVLTF	TGTGCCAGCAGTTACTCATTGGGTGCAGGGGCCAACGTCCTGACTTTC	TRBV6-5	TRBJ2-6	-	-
CASSNARTGGQPQHF	TGTGCCAGCAGTAACGCCCGGACAGGGGGGCAGCCCCAGCATTTT	TRBV6-2/TRBV6-3	TRBJ1-5	-	TRBD1
CASSLDSTNTEAFF	TGTGCCAGCAGCTTAGATTCCACTAACACTGAAGCTTTCTTT	TRBV11-2	TRBJ1-1	-	-
CASSVPGGSQPQHF	TGTGCCAGCAGCGTTCCAGGGGGGAGTCAGCCCCAGCATTTT	TRBV7-8	TRBJ1-5	few	TRBD1
CASSHELGEQYF	TGCGCCAGCAGCCATGAGTTGGGCGAGCAGTACTTC	TRBV4-3	TRBJ2-7	-	-
CARQGASNQPQHF	TGTGCCAGACAGGGGGCGAGCAATCAGCCCCAGCATTTT	TRBV21-1	TRBJ1-5	few	-
CATSESGRGGYGYTF	TGTGCCACCAGTGAAAGTGGCAGGGGGGGTTATGGCTACACCTTC	TRBV24-1	TRBJ1-2	-	TRBD1
CASSLSGKATRQYF	TGTGCCAGCAGCCTTAGCGGAAAAGCTACGAGGCAGTACTTC	TRBV11-3	TRBJ2-7	-	-